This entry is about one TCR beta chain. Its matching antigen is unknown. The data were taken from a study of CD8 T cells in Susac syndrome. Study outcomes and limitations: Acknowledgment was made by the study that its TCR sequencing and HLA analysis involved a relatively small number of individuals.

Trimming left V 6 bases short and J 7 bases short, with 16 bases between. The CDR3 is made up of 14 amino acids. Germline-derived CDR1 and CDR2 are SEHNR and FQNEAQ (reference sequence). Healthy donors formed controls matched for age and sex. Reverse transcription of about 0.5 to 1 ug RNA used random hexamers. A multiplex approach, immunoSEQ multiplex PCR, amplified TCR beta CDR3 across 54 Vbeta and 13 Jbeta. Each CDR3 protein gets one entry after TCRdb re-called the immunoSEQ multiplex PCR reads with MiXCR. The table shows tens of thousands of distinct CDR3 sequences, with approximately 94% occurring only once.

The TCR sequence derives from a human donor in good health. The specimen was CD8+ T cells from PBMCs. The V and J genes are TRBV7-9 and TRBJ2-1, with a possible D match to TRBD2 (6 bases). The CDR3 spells CASSSDQEGNEQFF. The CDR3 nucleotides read TGTGCCAGCAGTTCCGATCAGGAGGGTAATGAGCAGTTCTTC.